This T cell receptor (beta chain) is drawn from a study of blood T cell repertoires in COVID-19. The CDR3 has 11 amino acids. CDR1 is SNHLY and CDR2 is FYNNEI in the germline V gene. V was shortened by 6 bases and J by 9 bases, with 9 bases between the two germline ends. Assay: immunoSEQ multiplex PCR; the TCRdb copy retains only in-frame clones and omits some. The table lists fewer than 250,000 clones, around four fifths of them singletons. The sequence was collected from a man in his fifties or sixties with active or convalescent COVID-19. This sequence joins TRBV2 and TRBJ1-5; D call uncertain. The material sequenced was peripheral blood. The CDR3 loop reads CASSVYGPQHF. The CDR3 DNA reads TGTGCCAGCAGCGTCTATGGGCCCCAGCATTTT.